This T cell receptor beta chain was sequenced during a study of CD8+ T cells in alopecia areata (dated by TCRdb to between 2018 and 2020). As for the study more broadly: Treated patients were enrolled in an open-label pilot trial of oral tofacitinib, 5 to 10 mg twice daily, for moderate-to-severe alopecia areata. Scalp clonality was compared among normal scalp (n=4), patchy alopecia areata scalp (n=8), and alopecia totalis/universalis scalp (n=8). Tofacitinib was given for 6 to 18 months, followed by 6 months of follow-up off drug to assess delayed response and recurrence. Biopsies were taken from tofacitinib-treated patients at baseline and at 4 and 24 weeks of treatment, and a later scalp biopsy was taken in several of the tofacitinib-treated patients. The study used high-throughput TCRbeta sequencing to examine T cell clonal expansion in alopecia areata, in both the C3H/HeJ mouse model and human patients. RNA was obtained with the PAXgene miRNA kit for fixed scalp, the miRNeasy kit for PBMCs, and the RNeasy kit for mouse skin. Human TCRbeta sequencing covered scalp tissue and sorted CD4+ and CD8+ peripheral blood T cells from patchy and totalis/universalis alopecia areata patients and healthy controls. TCRbeta CDR3 regions were amplified by immunoSEQ multiplex PCR using 35 Vbeta forward and 13 Jbeta reverse primers.

The paper's findings and limits, for the study overall: Shared TCR sequences between patients were less evident than in mice, which may be partly attributable to HLA diversity in the patient population. Unlike mouse skin, which is dominated by gammadelta T cells, normal human skin has resident alphabeta T cells that are also sequenced, and this complicates analysis of the scalp TCR repertoire. Compared with normal scalp, lesional scalp, particularly in alopecia totalis/universalis, had higher clonality and more expanded CD8+ clones, which suggests antigenic drive.

The sample's time point label is to be understood as: baseline before oral tofacitinib. Lesional scalp punch biopsies and peripheral blood were collected from alopecia areata patients. After PBMCs were isolated by density centrifugation and stained for CD3, CD4 and CD8, a FACSAria was used to sort CD4+ and CD8+ T cells. Libraries were made using the immunoSEQ multiplex PCR assay. RNA was extracted from all samples and reverse transcribed into cDNA as template for TCR sequencing. SuperScript III was used to make first-strand cDNA, primed with a 2:1 mix of oligo-dT and random hexamers. A synthetic immune receptor repertoire was used to measure amplification bias, and any remaining bias was corrected computationally. As for the authors' bioinformatics: Raw reads were preprocessed to remove errors, and CDR3 was defined according to IMGT conventions as the region from the conserved cysteine to phenylalanine. To get clonality, Shannon entropy was normalized by log2 of the number of productive unique TCRs and the result was subtracted from 1. Scalp TCRbeta sequences were cross-referenced with sorted blood CD4 and CD8 repertoires so that the CD4 or CD8 identity of scalp clones could be inferred. The table was pulled from immuneACCESS by TCRdb, which kept in-frame rearrangements only. Such tables lose some clones; where checked, under half of the loss comes from unresolved V genes, and the rest has no known cause. V, J and clone size reflect that table, while D and trimming were determined from the DNA. The sample table lists 150,000 to 200,000 clones, just under 60% of them with a count of one. Roughly 14% of the sample is taken by the ten largest.

As for this clone: Its antigen is unknown. Base qualities are missing; no much larger clone stands one base away.

The TCR was taken from a human donor with alopecia areata. This specimen consisted of CD4+ T cells sorted from blood, obtained at week 0.

The bases read TGCGCCAGCCGCGATCAGGCTGAGTACCAAGAGACCCAGTACTTC. Translated, this gives CASRDQAEYQETQYF. The chain couples TRBV5-1 to TRBJ2-5; no D segment can be confidently identified. Reading the germline V gene gives CDR1 SGHRS and CDR2 YFSETQ. Spanning cysteine to phenylalanine, the CDR3 consists of 15 amino acids. Only the CDR3 region is kept as DNA, spanning 45 bases read in frame from base 1. The junction shows trimming of 7 bases on V and 0 bases on J, plus 16 bases between the germline ends. The variable domain in full, with residues beyond the CDR3 obtained from the reference TRBV5-1 and TRBJ2-5 genes, is KAGVTQTPRYLIKTRGQQVTLSCSPISGHRSVSWYQQTPGQGLQFLFEYFSETQRNKGNFPGRFSGRQFSNSRSEMNVSTLELGDSALYLCASRDQAEYQETQYFGPGTRLLVL.